This T cell receptor (beta chain) was documented in a study of Graves' ophthalmopathy and Graves' hyperthyroidism. Study summary: Peripheral blood was gathered at first diagnosis, ahead of any treatment whatsoever.

Many counts were recorded for this clonotype. Its specificity is unknown. Findings and caveats of the study: Blood samples also showed most expanded thyroid clonotypes exceeding 0.001 frequency. As the model predicted ophthalmopathy progression, it achieved a sensitivity of 70% to 71% and a specificity of 72% to 80%.

TCR beta CDR3 regions were amplified from RNA transcripts. Amplification began with first-round RT-PCR using HTBI primers, then second-round multiplex PCR was performed. Each CDR3 protein is one row after TCRdb ran MiXCR on the multiplex PCR reads. Among hundreds of thousands of distinct CDR3 sequences listed, around 15% were seen once. It was on clinical symptoms, serum thyroxine, TRAb, thyroid ultrasound and orbital computed tomography that diagnosis relied. V was shortened by 5 bases and J by 6 bases, with 17 bases between the two germline ends. Germline V gene sequence: CDR1 SQVTM, CDR2 ANQGSEA. The CDR3 totals 13 residues.

The specimen was blood. This chain links TRBV29-1 with TRBJ2-7; D gene uncertain. This sequence originates from a woman in her 30s with Graves' ophthalmopathy. The CDR3 here is CSVLDGPISEQYF. The CDR3 DNA reads TGCAGCGTTCTTGACGGGCCAATCTCCGAGCAGTACTTC.